Listed below are T cell receptor beta chains from one sample, sequenced in a study of blood T cell repertoires in COVID-19. Profiled with immunoSEQ multiplex PCR; TCRdb holds only in-frame clones, not every one. This table has about 250,000 clones, about 88% appearing once. Sequenced sample: PBMCs or T cells enriched from blood (not recorded which). These receptors were collected from a woman in her forties or fifties who had recovered from COVID-19. CDR3s include the opening cysteine and the closing phenylalanine or tryptophan. A D gene is named only where the DNA matches it firmly. Where a row states a size, it is once, few, many or the class of an expanded clone; other rows omit it.

>NA|NA|TRBJ1-5|TRBV28
CASSFGGPSNQPQHF
TGTGCCAGCAGTTTCGGGGGGCCAAGCAATCAGCCCCAGCATTTT
>TRBD2|NA|TRBJ2-5|TRBV5-4
CASSRPVGGSSETQYF
TGTGCCAGCAGCCGTCCGGTCGGCGGGAGCAGCGAGACCCAGTACTTC
>NA|NA|TRBJ2-1|TRBV3-1/TRBV3-2
CASSPPGSLGGNEQFF
TGTGCCAGCAGCCCCCCCGGCAGTCTAGGAGGCAATGAGCAGTTCTTC
>NA|NA|TRBJ1-5|TRBV2
CASSELLGGNQPQHF
TGTGCCAGCAGTGAACTGCTGGGCGGCAATCAGCCCCAGCATTTT
>TRBD1|NA|TRBJ1-6|TRBV5-1
CASCITGVSYNSPLHF
TGCGCCAGCTGCATCACAGGGGTGTCCTATAATTCACCCCTCCACTTT
>TRBD2|NA|TRBJ2-7|TRBV29-1
CSVSRGSLAGNYEQYF
TGCAGCGTGTCCCGAGGCTCGCTAGCGGGGAACTACGAGCAGTACTTC
>NA|NA|TRBJ1-6|TRBV4-2
CASSQTRTGNSPLHF
TGTGCCAGCAGCCAAACCCGGACGGGAAATTCACCCCTCCACTTT
>NA|NA|TRBJ2-7|TRBV6-1
CASSDGSFYEQYF
TGTGCCTCTTCTGACGGGTCCTTTTACGAGCAGTACTTC
>TRBD2|once|TRBJ2-2|TRBV6-2/TRBV6-3
CASSRLAETNTGELFF
TGTGCCAGCAGTCGACTAGCGGAAACGAACACCGGGGAGCTGTTTTTT
>NA|NA|TRBJ2-7|TRBV27
CASSSITPQGEQYF
TGTGCCAGCAGTTCAATTACCCCACAGGGCGAGCAGTACTTC
>NA|NA|TRBJ2-1|TRBV10-2
CASKTGEGSYSYNEQFF
TGCGCCAGCAAGACCGGCGAGGGATCGTACTCCTACAATGAGCAGTTCTTC
>TRBD1|NA|TRBJ2-7|TRBV14
CASSQRQGLYEQYF
TGTGCCAGCAGCCAGAGACAGGGCCTCTACGAGCAGTACTTC
>TRBD1|NA|TRBJ2-7|TRBV5-4
CASSTLTGNEAYEQYF
TGTGCCAGCAGCACTTTGACAGGGAATGAGGCCTACGAGCAGTACTTC
>NA|once|TRBJ2-7|TRBV7-2
CASSLNSVSYEQYF
TGTGCCAGCAGCTTAAATTCGGTGTCCTACGAGCAGTACTTC
>NA|once|TRBJ2-7|TRBV9
CASSVAVRSYEQYF
TGTGCCAGCAGCGTAGCTGTCAGGTCCTACGAGCAGTACTTC
>NA|NA|TRBJ2-5|TRBV20-1
CSASTAEGTQYF
TGCAGTGCTAGTACAGCCGAGGGGACCCAGTACTTC
>NA|NA|TRBJ2-6|TRBV5-1
CASSSGAGANVLTF
TGCGCCAGCAGCTCAGGGGCTGGGGCCAACGTCCTGACTTTC